These T cell receptor beta chains were read from a single sample in a study of Graves' ophthalmopathy and Graves' hyperthyroidism. TCRdb called the multiplex PCR reads again in MiXCR, with one record for every CDR3 protein. Of some 750,000 distinct CDR3 sequences in the sample, 40% are singletons; the top ten hold 44%. Sequenced sample: peripheral blood. The receptors come from an adult man with Graves' ophthalmopathy. Each CDR3 is given with its conserved first and last residue. D genes are given only for firm matches. Rows may omit the clone size; those that give it use once, few, many or a size class.

D gene	clone size	V gene	J gene	CDR3 protein	CDR3 DNA
TRBD1	many	TRBV12-3/TRBV12-4	TRBJ1-4	CASSSAGQGREKLFF	TGTGCCAGCAGCTCCGCCGGACAGGGACGTGAAAAACTGTTTTTT
.	.	TRBV7-9	TRBJ2-7	CASSSPEGLGYEQYF	TGTGCCAGCAGCTCGCCTGAGGGACTCGGGTACGAGCAGTACTTC
TRBD1	.	TRBV5-1	TRBJ1-1	CASSSGTGAEHTEAFF	TGCGCCAGCAGCTCCGGGACAGGGGCCGAACACACTGAAGCTTTCTTT
TRBD1	.	TRBV6-6	TRBJ1-4	CASSHDRVGEKLFF	TGTGCCAGCAGTCACGACAGGGTAGGGGAAAAACTGTTTTTT
TRBD1	.	TRBV7-9	TRBJ2-5	CASSLDYRTGRQETQYF	TGTGCCAGCAGCTTGGATTACAGGACAGGGAGGCAAGAGACCCAGTACTTC
.	many	TRBV12-3/TRBV12-4	TRBJ1-6	CASSLQADYNSPLHF	TGTGCCAGCAGTTTACAGGCTGACTATAATTCACCCCTCCACTTT
.	.	TRBV29-1	TRBJ1-3	CSAELGGAFTGNTIYF	TGCAGCGCCGAGTTGGGGGGCGCGTTCACTGGAAACACCATATATTTT
.	many	TRBV19	TRBJ1-2	CASSIIVGTEYGYTF	TGTGCCAGTAGTATCATTGTAGGGACGGAGTATGGCTACACCTTC
.	few	TRBV7-8	TRBJ1-3	CASSLLTGDSGNTIYF	TGTGCCAGCAGCCTTCTGACGGGAGACTCTGGAAACACCATATATTTT
TRBD1	.	TRBV11-1	TRBJ2-7	CASSRNDRGPYEQYF	TGTGCCAGCAGCCGGAATGACAGGGGGCCCTACGAGCAGTACTTC
.	few	TRBV5-8	TRBJ2-7	CASTSRGPGEQYF	TGTGCCAGCACGTCGAGGGGTCCGGGCGAGCAGTACTTC
.	.	TRBV30	TRBJ1-3	CACFRNTIYF	TGTGCCTGCTTCCGAAACACCATATATTTT
.	.	TRBV10-3	TRBJ2-7	CAISFAETYEQYF	TGTGCCATCAGTTTTGCGGAGACCTACGAGCAGTACTTC
TRBD1	few	TRBV29-1	TRBJ2-7	CSVEDGTAYEQYF	TGCAGCGTTGAAGATGGGACAGCGTACGAGCAGTACTTC
TRBD1	many	TRBV2	TRBJ1-2	CASSQTGDYGYTF	TGTGCCAGCAGTCAGACAGGGGACTATGGCTACACCTTC
TRBD1	.	TRBV6-6	TRBJ1-1	CASSYTWTGMNTEAFF	TGTGCCAGCAGTTACACCTGGACAGGGATGAACACTGAAGCTTTCTTT
TRBD1	once	TRBV20-1	TRBJ2-7	CSALNRDRVYEQYF	TGCAGTGCACTTAACCGGGACAGAGTCTACGAGCAGTACTTC
.	.	TRBV2	TRBJ1-2	CASSDRGTYGYTF	TGTGCCAGCAGTGATCGAGGGACCTATGGCTACACCTTC
.	.	TRBV7-6	TRBJ1-6	CASSLFAALDSPLHF	TGTGCCAGCAGCCTCTTTGCTGCCTTGGATTCACCCCTCCACTTT
.	few	TRBV5-6	TRBJ2-7	CASSLMTGLGYEQYF	TGTGCCAGCAGCCTTATGACTGGCTTGGGGTACGAGCAGTACTTC
.	.	TRBV20-1	TRBJ2-5	CSATRDNAGAQYF	TGCAGTGCGACTAGGGACAACGCGGGCGCTCAGTACTTC
TRBD1	few	TRBV19	TRBJ1-2	CASAGTGGREVYGYTF	TGTGCCAGTGCCGGGACAGGGGGACGAGAAGTCTATGGCTACACCTTC
.	many	TRBV2	TRBJ1-1	CASSSGTERNTEAFF	TGTGCCAGCAGTTCAGGGACCGAGAGGAACACTGAAGCTTTCTTT
.	.	TRBV7-9	TRBJ2-3	CASMPDTQYF	TGTGCCAGCATGCCAGATACGCAGTATTTT
TRBD1	few	TRBV2	TRBJ1-5	CASDKGQGDGIQPQHF	TGTGCCAGCGATAAGGGACAGGGGGATGGGATTCAGCCCCAGCATTTT